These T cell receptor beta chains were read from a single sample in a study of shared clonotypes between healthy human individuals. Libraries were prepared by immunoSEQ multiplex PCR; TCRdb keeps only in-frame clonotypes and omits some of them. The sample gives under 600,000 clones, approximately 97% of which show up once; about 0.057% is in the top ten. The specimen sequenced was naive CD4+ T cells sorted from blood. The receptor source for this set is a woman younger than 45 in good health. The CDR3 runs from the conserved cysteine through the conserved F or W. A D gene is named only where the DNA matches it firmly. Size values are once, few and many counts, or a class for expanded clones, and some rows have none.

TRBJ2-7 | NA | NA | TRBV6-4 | CASSANLGDHEQYF | TGTGCCAGCAGTGCCAACCTAGGGGACCACGAGCAGTACTTC
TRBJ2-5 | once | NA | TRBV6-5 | CASSYAPPGVETQYF | TGTGCCAGCAGTTACGCACCCCCAGGGGTAGAGACCCAGTACTTC
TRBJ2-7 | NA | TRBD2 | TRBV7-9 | CASSFAGTSGPNYEQYF | TGTGCCAGCAGCTTCGCGGGGACTAGCGGGCCAAACTACGAGCAGTACTTC
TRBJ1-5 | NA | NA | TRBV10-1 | CASSSDSRLRPQHF | TGCGCCAGCAGTTCGGACAGTCGCCTTCGGCCCCAGCATTTT
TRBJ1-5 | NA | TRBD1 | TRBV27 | CASSSSQTGGNQPQHF | TGTGCCAGCAGTTCGTCTCAGACAGGGGGCAATCAGCCCCAGCATTTT
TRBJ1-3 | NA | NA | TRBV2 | CASSDRRPKGNTIYF | TGTGCCAGCAGTGACAGGAGACCAAAAGGAAACACCATATATTTT
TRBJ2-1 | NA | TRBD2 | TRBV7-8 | CASSPQPGLATNEQFF | TGTGCCAGCAGCCCGCAGCCGGGACTAGCGACCAATGAGCAGTTCTTC
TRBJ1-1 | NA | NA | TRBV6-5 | CASSYLPDMVNTEAFF | TGTGCCAGCAGTTACCTACCGGACATGGTGAACACTGAAGCTTTCTTT
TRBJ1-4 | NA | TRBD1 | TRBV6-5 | CASSSRDRPSNEKLFF | TGTGCCAGCAGTTCCCGGGACAGGCCTTCTAATGAAAAACTGTTTTTT
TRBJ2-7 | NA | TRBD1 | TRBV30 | CAWRYRGRGEQYF | TGTGCCTGGAGATACAGGGGGCGCGGGGAGCAGTACTTC
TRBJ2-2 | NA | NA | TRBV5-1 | CASSPRTTGELFF | TGCGCCAGCAGCCCCAGGACCACCGGGGAGCTGTTTTTT
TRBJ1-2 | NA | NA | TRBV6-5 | CASSYQGAYGYTF | TGTGCCAGCAGTTACCAGGGAGCCTATGGCTACACCTTC
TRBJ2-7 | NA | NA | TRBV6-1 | CASSEQGSLYEQYF | TGTGCCAGCAGTGAACAGGGTTCTCTCTACGAGCAGTACTTC
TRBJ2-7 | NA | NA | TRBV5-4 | CASSAPGPQYF | TGTGCCAGCAGCGCCCCGGGACCCCAGTACTTC
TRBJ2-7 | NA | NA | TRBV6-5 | CASSSRPRSYEQYF | TGTGCCAGCAGTTCACGGCCGAGGAGCTACGAGCAGTACTTC
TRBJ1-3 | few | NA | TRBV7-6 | CASSARGRSGNTIYF | TGTGCCAGCAGCGCCAGGGGCCGCTCTGGAAACACCATATATTTT
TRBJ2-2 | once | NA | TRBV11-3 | CASSSMLTGELFF | TGTGCCAGCAGCTCGATGCTAACCGGGGAGCTGTTTTTT
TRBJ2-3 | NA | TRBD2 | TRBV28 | CASSLPAGADTQYF | TGTGCCAGCAGTTTACCGGCGGGAGCAGATACGCAGTATTTT
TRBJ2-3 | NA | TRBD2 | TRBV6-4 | CASSGVSGGTDTQYF | TGTGCCAGCAGTGGTGTTAGCGGGGGAACAGATACGCAGTATTTT
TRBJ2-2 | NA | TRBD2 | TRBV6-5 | CASSYGGSPDTGELFF | TGTGCCAGCAGTTATGGCGGGAGTCCGGACACCGGGGAGCTGTTTTTT
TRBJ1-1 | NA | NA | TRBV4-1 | CASSQDTEAFF | TGCGCCAGCAGCCAAGATACAGAAGCTTTCTTT
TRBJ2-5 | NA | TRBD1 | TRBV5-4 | CASSDRQGGETQYF | TGTGCCAGCAGCGACCGACAGGGGGGGGAGACCCAGTACTTC
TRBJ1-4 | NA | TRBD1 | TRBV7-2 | CASSQDRGSEKLFF | TGTGCCAGCAGCCAGGACAGGGGGAGTGAAAAACTGTTTTTT
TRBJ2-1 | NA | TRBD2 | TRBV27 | CASSGLAGYNEQFF | TGTGCCAGCAGCGGACTAGCGGGGTACAATGAGCAGTTCTTC
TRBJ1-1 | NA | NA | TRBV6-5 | CASSYSSALNTEAFF | TGTGCCAGCAGTTACTCGTCGGCCTTGAACACTGAAGCTTTCTTT
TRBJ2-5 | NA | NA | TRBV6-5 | CASSYSRWGVETQYF | TGTGCCAGCAGTTACTCTCGTTGGGGGGTAGAGACCCAGTACTTC
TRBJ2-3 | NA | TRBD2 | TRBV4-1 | CASREGRLAEVGDTQYF | TGCGCCAGCAGGGAGGGTAGACTAGCGGAAGTGGGGGATACGCAGTATTTT
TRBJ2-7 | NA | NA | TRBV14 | CASSQVLESYEQYF | TGTGCCAGCAGCCAAGTATTGGAATCCTACGAGCAGTACTTC
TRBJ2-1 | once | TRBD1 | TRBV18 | CASSPLWDRGDNEQFF | TGTGCCAGCTCACCACTATGGGACAGGGGGGACAATGAGCAGTTCTTC
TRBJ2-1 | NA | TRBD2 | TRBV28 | CASSLTSGSIDEQFF | TGTGCCAGCAGTTTGACTAGCGGGAGTATTGATGAGCAGTTCTTC
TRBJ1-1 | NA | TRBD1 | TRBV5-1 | CASSLGQGVEAFF | TGCGCCAGCAGCTTGGGACAGGGGGTTGAAGCTTTCTTT
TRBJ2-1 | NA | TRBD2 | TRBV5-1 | CASSLAGLAGGDEQFF | TGCGCCAGCAGCTTGGCCGGACTAGCGGGAGGGGATGAGCAGTTCTTC
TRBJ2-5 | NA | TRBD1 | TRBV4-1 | CASRGQGIGEQYF | TGCGCCAGCAGGGGACAGGGAATTGGGGAGCAGTACTTC
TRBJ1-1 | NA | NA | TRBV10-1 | CASSMDGRSEAFF | TGCGCCAGCAGTATGGATGGACGGTCAGAAGCTTTCTTT
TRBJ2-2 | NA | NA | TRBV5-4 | CASSFPGRGPTGELFF | TGTGCCAGCAGCTTTCCGGGGAGGGGGCCCACCGGGGAGCTGTTTTTT
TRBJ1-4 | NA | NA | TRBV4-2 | CASSQANPTMEKLFF | TGTGCCAGCAGCCAAGCAAACCCTACGATGGAAAAACTGTTTTTT
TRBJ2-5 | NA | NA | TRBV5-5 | CASQGGRTRGTQYF | TGTGCCAGCCAAGGAGGGCGAACCCGGGGGACCCAGTACTTC
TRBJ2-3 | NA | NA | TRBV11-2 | CASSFFGIADTQYF | TGTGCCAGCAGCTTTTTTGGGATTGCAGATACGCAGTATTTT
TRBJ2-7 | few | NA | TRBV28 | CASRGKLYEQYF | TGTGCCAGCAGGGGGAAGTTGTACGAGCAGTACTTC
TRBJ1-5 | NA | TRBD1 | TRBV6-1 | CASSAQTGDQPQHF | TGTGCCAGCAGTGCCCAGACAGGGGACCAGCCCCAGCATTTT
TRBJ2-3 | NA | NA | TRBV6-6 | CASRGATDTQYF | TGTGCCAGCAGGGGGGCTACGGATACGCAGTATTTT
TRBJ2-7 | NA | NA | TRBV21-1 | CASNERVPIPYEQYF | TGTGCCAGCAACGAAAGGGTACCAATCCCCTACGAGCAGTACTTC
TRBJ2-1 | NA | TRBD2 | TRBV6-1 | CASSETSGLAGNNEQFF | TGTGCCAGCAGTGAGACATCAGGACTAGCGGGAAACAATGAGCAGTTCTTC
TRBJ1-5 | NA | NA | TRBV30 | CAWSETGNQPQHF | TGTGCCTGGAGTGAAACAGGGAACCAGCCCCAGCATTTT
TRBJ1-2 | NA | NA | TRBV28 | CASRPPDRIYGYTF | TGTGCCAGCAGACCCCCGGACAGAATCTATGGCTACACCTTC
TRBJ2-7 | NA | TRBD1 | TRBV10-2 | CASRKQGARYEQYF | TGCGCCAGCAGAAAACAGGGGGCGCGGTACGAGCAGTACTTC
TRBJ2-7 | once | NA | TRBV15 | CATSGGPLANQNEQYF | TGTGCCACCAGCGGCGGGCCCTTGGCTAACCAAAACGAGCAGTACTTC
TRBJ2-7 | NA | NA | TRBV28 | CASSNRIGEQYF | TGTGCCAGCAGCAACAGGATAGGAGAGCAGTACTTC
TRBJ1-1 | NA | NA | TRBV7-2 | CASSLWGALGGLPNTEAFF | TGTGCCAGCAGCTTATGGGGAGCATTAGGGGGACTCCCGAACACTGAAGCTTTCTTT
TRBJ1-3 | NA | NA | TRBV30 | CAWSVRHLNTIYF | TGTGCCTGGAGTGTACGACACCTAAACACCATATATTTT
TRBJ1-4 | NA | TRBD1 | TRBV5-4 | CLLETGVEKLFF | TGTCTCCTCGAGACAGGGGTTGAAAAACTGTTTTTT
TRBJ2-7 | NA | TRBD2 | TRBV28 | CASSRTSGIFEQYF | TGTGCCAGCAGTCGGACTAGCGGGATCTTTGAGCAGTACTTC
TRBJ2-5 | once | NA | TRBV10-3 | CAIKGVEETQYF | TGTGCCATCAAAGGGGTGGAAGAGACCCAGTACTTC
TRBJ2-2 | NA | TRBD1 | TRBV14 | CASSPHDRGGGELFF | TGTGCCAGCAGCCCCCACGACAGGGGAGGCGGGGAGCTGTTTTTT
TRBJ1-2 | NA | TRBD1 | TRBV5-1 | CASSLPGQGIPNNYGYTF | TGCGCCAGCAGCTTGCCCGGACAGGGGATACCAAATAACTATGGCTACACCTTC
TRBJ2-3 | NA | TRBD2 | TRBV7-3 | CASSLEGLASDTQYF | TGTGCCAGCAGCCTCGAGGGACTAGCGTCCGATACGCAGTATTTT
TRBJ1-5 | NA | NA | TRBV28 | CATRKRGNQPQHF | TGTGCCACCAGAAAACGAGGGAATCAGCCCCAGCATTTT